This TCR beta chain was identified during a study of regulatory T cells in long-lasting Graves disease. Details on this clonotype: Its antigen remains unidentified.

The sample's time point: persistent/refractory GD, antithyroid drugs over 5 years with positive TRAb. PBMCs provided the RNA from which the TCR library was made. Blood from the periphery, nine milliliters in all, was drawn into EDTA tubes. Per germline, CDR1 GTSNPN and CDR2 SVGIG (reference sequence). V was cut by 1 base and J by 2 bases, with 9 bases left in between. The CDR3 sequence is 13 residues long. CDR3 regions were amplified by Arm-PCR using iRepertoire HTBI primers to build TCR beta libraries. In TCRdb, the multiplex PCR reads were re-called with MiXCR into one record per CDR3 protein. The table shows more than 650,000 distinct CDR3 sequences, with 25% to 35% occurring only once. Study-wide findings and caveats: Under persistent disease, TRBV28, TRBJ1-2 and TRBJ2-5 were used preferentially. Because few samples were included, accuracy may have been lower.

This chain links TRBV30 with TRBJ2-7; D gene uncertain. The sequence was obtained from a female donor with Graves disease. The material was peripheral blood mononuclear cells (PBMCs), obtained when the disease was refractory, from a patient treated with antithyroid drugs. The chain's CDR3 is CAWSEDLTYEQYF. The CDR3, as DNA: TGTGCCTGGAGTGAGGACCTAACCTACGAGCAGTACTTC.